These 12 T cell receptor beta chains were sequenced from one sample in a study of beta chain features in type 1 diabetes. Investigators reverse transcribed all isolated RNA, so they sequenced expressed TCRB transcripts. Sequencing used immunoSEQ multiplex PCR; TCRdb keeps in-frame clones, though not all of them. Of under 250,000 clones listed, approximately 14% are singletons. The specimen was naive CD4+ T cells from blood. The receptor set was obtained from a woman aged 40 to 50 in good health.

This clone was detected only a few times. This chain uses TRBV9 with TRBJ1-3, with 7 bases lining up with TRBD1. The trim removed 3 bases at V and 3 bases at J, leaving 3 bases unmatched. Germline assignment: CDR1 SGDLS and CDR2 YYNGEE. The CDR3 extends over 14 amino acids. This CDR3 is CASSAGTVGNTIYF. The CDR3 DNA is TGTGCCAGCAGCGCGGGGACAGTTGGAAACACCATATATTTT.

The sample holds one count of this clone. The rearrangement links TRBV5-4 to TRBJ1-2; 7 nucleotides line up with TRBD1. The CDR3 has 15 amino acids. Germline V gene sequence: CDR1 SGHNT, CDR2 YYREEE (reference sequence). V lost 6 bases and J lost 3; bases outside the gene matches: 11. CDR3 loop: CASTSRVQGYYGYTF. CDR3 DNA: TGTGCCAGCACCTCTCGGGTACAGGGGTACTATGGCTACACCTTC.

The V gene is TRBV6-5, the J gene TRBJ1-5; 7 bases are a match to TRBD1. The CDR3 has 14 residues. Germline CDR1 reads MNHEY; CDR2 reads SVGAGI. Unmatched junction bases numbered 7, after V lost 5 bases and J lost 6 bases. In nucleotides, the CDR3 is TGTGCCAGCAGTCAGCAGGGGGTTAGTCAGCCCCAGCATTTT. This gives the protein CASSQQGVSQPQHF.

This clone was recorded a few times. The genes are TRBV2 and TRBJ2-2, with D tentatively TRBD1 (7 bases). Germline V gives CDR1 SNHLY, CDR2 FYNNEI. The CDR3 length is 14 residues. V shed 6 bases and J shed 7 bases, with 15 bases lying between them. The CDR3 loop reads CASRLGTAGGELFF. CDR3 DNA sequence: TGTGCCAGCAGACTCGGGACAGCGGGCGGGGAGCTGTTTTTT. Drawing the rest from reference TRBV2 and TRBJ2-2, the complete variable domain is EPEVTQTPSHQVTQMGQEVILRCVPISNHLYFYWYRQILGQKVEFLVSFYNNEISEKSEIFDDQFSVERPDGSNFTLKIRSTKLEDSAMYFCASRLGTAGGELFFGEGSRLTVL.

The chain is built from TRBV7-2 and TRBJ2-5; TRBD1 aligns across 7 bases. V shed 7 bases, J shed 1 base, and the junction held 6 bases outside the gene matches. The germline gives CDR1 SGHTA, CDR2 FQGNSA. The CDR3 extends over 14 amino acids. CDR3 in DNA: TGTGCCAGCACCCCAGACAGGGTCCAAGAGACCCAGTACTTC. Translating it yields CASTPDRVQETQYF. Full variable domain (rest looked up from reference TRBV7-2 and TRBJ2-5): GAGVSQSPSNKVTEKGKDVELRCDPISGHTALYWYRQSLGQGLEFLIYFQGNSAPDKSGLPSDRFSAERTGGSVSTLTIQRTQQEDSAVYLCASTPDRVQETQYFGPGTRLLVL.

V is TRBV7-8 and J is TRBJ1-4; maybe TRBD1 (5 bases). Germline V lookup: CDR1 SGHVS, CDR2 FQNEAQ. Between the trimmed V and J ends, which lost 1 base and 10 bases, there was a span of 13 bases. The CDR3 runs 14 residues. The CDR3 nucleotides are TGTGCCAGCAGCTTAGAGTCCAGGGCACGAAAACTGTTTTTT. Its translation: CASSLESRARKLFF.

This clone was observed a handful of times. The rearrangement links TRBV5-4 to TRBJ1-6; D unresolved. Trimming left V 4 bases short and J 0 bases short, with 8 bases between. Germline CDR1 reads SGHNT; CDR2 reads YYREEE (reference sequence). The CDR3 contains 15 residues. The CDR3 region has the DNA TGTGCCAGCAGCGAAGGGAGCTCCTATAATTCACCCCTCCACTTT. This translates into CASSEGSSYNSPLHF.

The chain recombines TRBV4-1 with TRBJ1-6; D not resolved. Looked up from germline, CDR1 is MGHRA and CDR2 is YSYEKL. The V end was cut by 6 bases, the J end by 5 bases, with 8 bases between. CDR3 length: 13 amino acids. Here the CDR3 reads CASSRLNNSPLHF. The DNA of the CDR3 is TGCGCCAGCAGTCGACTAAATAATTCACCCCTCCACTTT.

This clone was found a few times. V is TRBV6-6 and J is TRBJ2-7, with D tentatively TRBD1 (6 bases). The ends were cut back, 6 bases at V and 0 bases at J, with 12 bases in the middle. The germline CDR1 and CDR2 sequences are MNHNY and SVGAGI (reference sequence). There are 14 residues in the CDR3. DNA of the CDR3: TGTGCCAGCAGGCCGGGACAAAGCTCCTACGAGCAGTACTTC. Translated, it gives CASRPGQSSYEQYF.

This clone occurred a few times. V and J are TRBV5-6 and TRBJ2-7; D may be TRBD1 (5 bases). This CDR3 region has 12 residues. V dropped 4 bases and J dropped 4 bases, with 9 bases sitting between them. The V gene's germline CDR1 is SGHDT and CDR2 YYEEEE. CDR3 bases: TGTGCCAGCAGCCTTGGGGCATACGAGCAGTACTTC. Protein sequence: CASSLGAYEQYF.

V usage is TRBV19 and J usage is TRBJ2-2, with D possibly matching TRBD2 (5 bases). Between the trimmed V and J ends, which lost 3 bases and 5 bases, there was a span of 13 bases. The CDR3 loop spans 15 amino acids. Germline-derived CDR1 and CDR2 are LNHDA and SQIVND (reference sequence). CDR3 nucleotide sequence: TGTGCCAGTAGTATTGGCACTAGAGGGACCGGGGAGCTGTTTTTT. Encoded protein: CASSIGTRGTGELFF.

The chain has TRBV9 and TRBJ1-1; 7 bases fit TRBD1. The germline CDR1 and CDR2 sequences are SGDLS and YYNGEE. The length of the CDR3 is 11 residues. Trimming cost V 7 bases and J 10 bases; bases outside gene matches: 7. The CDR3 DNA is TGTGCCAGCGGGCAGGGGGAAGTAGCTTTCTTT. Amino acids: CASGQGEVAFF.